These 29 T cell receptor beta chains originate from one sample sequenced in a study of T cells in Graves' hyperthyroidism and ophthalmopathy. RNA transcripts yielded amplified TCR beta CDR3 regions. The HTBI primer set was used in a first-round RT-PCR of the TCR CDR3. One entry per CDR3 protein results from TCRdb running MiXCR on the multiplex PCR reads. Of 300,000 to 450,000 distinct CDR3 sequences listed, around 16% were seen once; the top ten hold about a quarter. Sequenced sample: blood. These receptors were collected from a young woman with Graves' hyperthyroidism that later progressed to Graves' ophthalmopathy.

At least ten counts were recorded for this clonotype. The CDR3 is CSARRPDYNEQFF. CDR3 nucleotides: TGCAGTGCTAGACGCCCGGATTACAATGAGCAGTTCTTC. The chain recombines TRBV20-1 with TRBJ2-1; the D is unclear. V dropped 2 bases and J dropped 4 bases, with 9 bases sitting between them. The CDR3 is 13 residues long. Germline loops: CDR1 DFQATT, CDR2 SNEGSKA (reference sequence).

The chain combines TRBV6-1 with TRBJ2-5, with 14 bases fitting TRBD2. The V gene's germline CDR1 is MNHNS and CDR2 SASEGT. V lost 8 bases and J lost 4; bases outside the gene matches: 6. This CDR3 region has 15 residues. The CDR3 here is CASGKGLAGGETQYF. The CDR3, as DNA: TGTGCCAGCGGTAAAGGACTAGCGGGAGGAGAGACCCAGTACTTC.

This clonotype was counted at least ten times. CDR3 region: CASSVSGPREYF. The CDR3 region has the DNA TGTGCCAGCAGTGTTAGCGGCCCGAGGGAGTACTTC. The chain joins TRBV2 to TRBJ2-5, with D tentatively TRBD2 (6 bases). Per germline, CDR1 SNHLY and CDR2 FYNNEI. The ends were cut back, 4 bases at V and 12 bases at J, with 15 bases in the middle. The CDR3 runs to 12 residues.

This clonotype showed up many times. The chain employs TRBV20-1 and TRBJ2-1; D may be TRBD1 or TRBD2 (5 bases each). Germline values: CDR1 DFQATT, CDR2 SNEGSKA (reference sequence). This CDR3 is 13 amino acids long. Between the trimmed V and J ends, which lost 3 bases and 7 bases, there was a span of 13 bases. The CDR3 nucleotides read TGCAGTGCTAGCGGGGCTTACTTAAATGAGCAGTTCTTC. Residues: CSASGAYLNEQFF.

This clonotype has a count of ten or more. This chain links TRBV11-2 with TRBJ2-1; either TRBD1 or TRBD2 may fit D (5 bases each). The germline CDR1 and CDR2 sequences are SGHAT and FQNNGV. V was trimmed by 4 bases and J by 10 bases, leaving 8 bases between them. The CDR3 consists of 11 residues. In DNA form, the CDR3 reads TGTGCCAGCAGCTGGGACCGGGAGCAGTTCTTC. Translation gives CASSWDREQFF.

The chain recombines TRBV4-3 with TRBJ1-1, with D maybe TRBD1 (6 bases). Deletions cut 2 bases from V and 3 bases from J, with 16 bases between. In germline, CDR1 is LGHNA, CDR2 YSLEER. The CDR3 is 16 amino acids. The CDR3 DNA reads TGCGCCAGCAGCCAAATGGGTCAGGGGCTCGACACTGAAGCTTTCTTT. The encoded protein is CASSQMGQGLDTEAFF.

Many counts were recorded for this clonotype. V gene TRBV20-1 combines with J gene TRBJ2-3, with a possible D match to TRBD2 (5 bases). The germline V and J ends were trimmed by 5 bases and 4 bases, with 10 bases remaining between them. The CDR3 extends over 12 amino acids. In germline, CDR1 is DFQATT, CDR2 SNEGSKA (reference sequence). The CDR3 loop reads CSALSGPDTQYF. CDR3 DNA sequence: TGCAGTGCTCTGAGCGGCCCAGATACGCAGTATTTT.

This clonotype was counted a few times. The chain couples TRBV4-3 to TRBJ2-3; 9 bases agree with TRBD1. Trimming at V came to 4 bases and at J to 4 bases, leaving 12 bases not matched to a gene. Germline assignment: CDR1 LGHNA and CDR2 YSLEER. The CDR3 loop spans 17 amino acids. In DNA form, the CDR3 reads TGCGCCAGCAGCCGACAGACCACGGGACAGGGTTCAGATACGCAGTATTTT. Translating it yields CASSRQTTGQGSDTQYF.

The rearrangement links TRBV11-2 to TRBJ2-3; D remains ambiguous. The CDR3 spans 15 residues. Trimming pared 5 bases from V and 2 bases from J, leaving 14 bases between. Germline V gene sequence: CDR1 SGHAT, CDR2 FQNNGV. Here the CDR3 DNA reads TGTGCCAGCAGCAGGACCAGACTCCTCACAGATACGCAGTATTTT. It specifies CASSRTRLLTDTQYF. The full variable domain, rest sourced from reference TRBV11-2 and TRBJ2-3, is EAGVAQSPRYKIIEKRQSVAFWCNPISGHATLYWYQQILGQGPKLLIQFQNNGVVDDSQLPKDRFSAERLKGVDSTLKIQPAKLEDSAVYLCASSRTRLLTDTQYFGPGTRLTVL.

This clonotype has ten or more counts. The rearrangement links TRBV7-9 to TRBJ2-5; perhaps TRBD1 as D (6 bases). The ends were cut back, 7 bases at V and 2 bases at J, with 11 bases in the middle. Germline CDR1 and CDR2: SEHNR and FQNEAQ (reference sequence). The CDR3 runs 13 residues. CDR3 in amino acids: CASTQGAQETQYF. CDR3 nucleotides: TGTGCCAGCACACAGGGTGCTCAAGAGACCCAGTACTTC.

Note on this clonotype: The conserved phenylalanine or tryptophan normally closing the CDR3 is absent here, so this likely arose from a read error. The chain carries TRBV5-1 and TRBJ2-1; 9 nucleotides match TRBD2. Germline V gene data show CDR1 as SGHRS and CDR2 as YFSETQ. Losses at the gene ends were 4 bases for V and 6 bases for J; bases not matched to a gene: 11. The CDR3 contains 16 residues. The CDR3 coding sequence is TGCGCCAGCAGCCTCTTAGGCGGGAGGGCGAGCAATGAGCAGTTCCTC. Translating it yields CASSLLGGRASNEQFL.

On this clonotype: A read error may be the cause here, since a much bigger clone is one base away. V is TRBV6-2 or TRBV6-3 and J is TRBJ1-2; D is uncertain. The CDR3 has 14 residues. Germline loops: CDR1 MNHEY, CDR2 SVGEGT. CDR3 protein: CDSSYDKMHYGYTF. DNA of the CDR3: TGTGACAGCAGTTACGATAAGATGCACTATGGCTACACCTTC.

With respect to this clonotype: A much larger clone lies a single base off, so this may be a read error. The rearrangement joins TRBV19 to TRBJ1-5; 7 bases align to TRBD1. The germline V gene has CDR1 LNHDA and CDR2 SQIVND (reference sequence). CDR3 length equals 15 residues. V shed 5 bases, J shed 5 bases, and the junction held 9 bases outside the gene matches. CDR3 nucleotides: TGTGCCAGTAGTGGCAAAGGGACAGCGTATCAGCCCCAGCATTTT. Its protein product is CASSGKGTAYQPQHF.

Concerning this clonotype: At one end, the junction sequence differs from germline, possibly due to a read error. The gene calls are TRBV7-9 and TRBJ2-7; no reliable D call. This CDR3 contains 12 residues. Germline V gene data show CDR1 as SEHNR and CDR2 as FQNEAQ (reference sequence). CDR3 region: CASASPTYEQYF. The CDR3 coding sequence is TGTGCCAGCGCTTCACCGACCTATGAGCAGTACTTC.

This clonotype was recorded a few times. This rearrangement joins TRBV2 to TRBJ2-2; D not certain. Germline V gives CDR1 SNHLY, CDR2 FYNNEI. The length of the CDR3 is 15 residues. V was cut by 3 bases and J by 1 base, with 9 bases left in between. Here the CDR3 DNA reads TGTGCCAGCAGTGAGCGAGTAGTGAACACCGGGGAGCTGTTTTTT. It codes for CASSERVVNTGELFF.

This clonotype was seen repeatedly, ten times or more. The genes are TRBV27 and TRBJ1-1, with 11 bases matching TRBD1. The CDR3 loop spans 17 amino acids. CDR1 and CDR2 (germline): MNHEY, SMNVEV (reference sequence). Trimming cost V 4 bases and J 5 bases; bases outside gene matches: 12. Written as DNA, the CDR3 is TGTGCCAGCAGTTCAAGTCCCGGGACAGGGGGGTGGACTGAAGCTTTCTTT. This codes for CASSSSPGTGGWTEAFF.

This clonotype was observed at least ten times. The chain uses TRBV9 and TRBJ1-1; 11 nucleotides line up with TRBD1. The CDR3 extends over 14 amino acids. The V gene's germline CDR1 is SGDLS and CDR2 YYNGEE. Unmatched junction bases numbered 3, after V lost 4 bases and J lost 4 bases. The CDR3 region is CASSSGQGGTEAFF. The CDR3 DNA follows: TGTGCCAGCAGCTCGGGACAGGGGGGCACTGAAGCTTTCTTT.

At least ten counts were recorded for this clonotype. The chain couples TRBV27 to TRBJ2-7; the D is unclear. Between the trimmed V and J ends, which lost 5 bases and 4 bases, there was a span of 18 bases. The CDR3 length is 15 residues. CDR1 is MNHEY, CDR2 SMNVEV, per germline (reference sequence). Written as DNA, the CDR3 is TGTGCCAGCAGTCTGGACCCCCGTAGTCCTTACGAGCAGTACTTC. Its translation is CASSLDPRSPYEQYF.

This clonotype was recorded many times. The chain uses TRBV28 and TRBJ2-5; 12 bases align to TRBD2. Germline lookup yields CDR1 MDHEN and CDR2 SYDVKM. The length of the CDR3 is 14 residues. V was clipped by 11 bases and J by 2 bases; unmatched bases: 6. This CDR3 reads CAQTSGRFQETQYF. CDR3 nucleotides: TGTGCCCAGACTAGCGGGAGATTTCAAGAGACCCAGTACTTC.

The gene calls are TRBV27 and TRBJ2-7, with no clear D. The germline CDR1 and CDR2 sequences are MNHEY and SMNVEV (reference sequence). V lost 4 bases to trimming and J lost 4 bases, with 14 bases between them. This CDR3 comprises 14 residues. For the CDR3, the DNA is TGTGCCAGCAGTTCCCCCGGACCCGGGTACGAGCAGTACTTC. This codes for CASSSPGPGYEQYF.

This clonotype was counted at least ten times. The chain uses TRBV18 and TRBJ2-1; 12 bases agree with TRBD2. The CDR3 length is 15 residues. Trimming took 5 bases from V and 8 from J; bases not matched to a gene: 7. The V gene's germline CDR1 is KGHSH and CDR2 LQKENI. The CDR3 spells CASSKTSGSLDEQFF. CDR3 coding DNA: TGTGCCAGCTCAAAGACTAGCGGGAGTTTGGATGAGCAGTTCTTC.

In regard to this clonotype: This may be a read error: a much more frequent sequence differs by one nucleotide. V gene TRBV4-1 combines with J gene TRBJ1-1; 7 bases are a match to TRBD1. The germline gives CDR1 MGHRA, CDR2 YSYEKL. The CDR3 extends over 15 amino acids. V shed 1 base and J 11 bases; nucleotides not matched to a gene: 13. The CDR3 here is CASSQAYRDSRRAFF. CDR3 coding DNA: TGCGCCAGCAGCCAAGCTTACCGGGACAGCCGTCGGGCTTTCTTT.

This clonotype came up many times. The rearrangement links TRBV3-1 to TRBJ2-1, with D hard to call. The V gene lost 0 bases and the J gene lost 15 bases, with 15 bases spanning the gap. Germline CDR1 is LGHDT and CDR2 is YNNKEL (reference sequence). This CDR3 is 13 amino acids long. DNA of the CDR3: TGTGCCAGCAGCCAAGACGGGCCGCGTCGACTGTTCTTC. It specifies CASSQDGPRRLFF.

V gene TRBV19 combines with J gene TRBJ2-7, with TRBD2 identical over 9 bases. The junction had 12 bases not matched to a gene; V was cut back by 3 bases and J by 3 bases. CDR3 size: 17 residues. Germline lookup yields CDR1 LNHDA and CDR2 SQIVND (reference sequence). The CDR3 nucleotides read TGTGCCAGTAGTATGGTAGAGGCTAGCGGGATGGTCTACGAGCAGTACTTC. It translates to CASSMVEASGMVYEQYF. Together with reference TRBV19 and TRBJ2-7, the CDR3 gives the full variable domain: DGGITQSPKYLFRKEGQNVTLSCEQNLNHDAMYWYRQDPGQGLRLIYYSQIVNDFQKGDIAEGYSVSREKKESFPLTVTSAQKNPTAFYLCASSMVEASGMVYEQYFGPGTRLTVT.

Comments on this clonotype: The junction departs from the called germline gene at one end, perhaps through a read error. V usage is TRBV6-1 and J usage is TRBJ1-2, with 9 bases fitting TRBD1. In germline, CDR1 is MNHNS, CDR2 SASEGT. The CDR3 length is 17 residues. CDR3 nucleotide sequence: TGTGCCGGCAGCCCCGGGACAGGGAGTAGGGTTAACTATGGCTACACCTTC. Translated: CAGSPGTGSRVNYGYTF.

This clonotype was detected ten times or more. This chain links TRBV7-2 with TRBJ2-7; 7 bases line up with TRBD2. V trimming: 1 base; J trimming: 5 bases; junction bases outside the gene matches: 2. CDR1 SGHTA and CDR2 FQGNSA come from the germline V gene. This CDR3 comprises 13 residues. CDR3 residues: CASSLGGSHEQYF. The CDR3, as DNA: TGTGCCAGCAGCTTAGGCGGGAGCCACGAGCAGTACTTC.

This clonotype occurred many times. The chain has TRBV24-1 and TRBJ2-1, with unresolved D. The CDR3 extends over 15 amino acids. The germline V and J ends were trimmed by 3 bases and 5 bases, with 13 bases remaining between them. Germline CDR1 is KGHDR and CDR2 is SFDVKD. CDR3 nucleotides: TGTGCCACCAGTGATCGAACCATACGGAACAATGAGCAGTTCTTC. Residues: CATSDRTIRNNEQFF.

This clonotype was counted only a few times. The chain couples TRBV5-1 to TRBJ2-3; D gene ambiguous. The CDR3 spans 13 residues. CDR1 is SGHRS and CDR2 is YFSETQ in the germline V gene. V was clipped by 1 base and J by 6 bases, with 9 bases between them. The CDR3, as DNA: TGCGCCAGCAGCTTGTCAGAAGGGGATACGCAGTATTTT. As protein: CASSLSEGDTQYF. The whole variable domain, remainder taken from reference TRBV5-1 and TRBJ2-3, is KAGVTQTPRYLIKTRGQQVTLSCSPISGHRSVSWYQQTPGQGLQFLFEYFSETQRNKGNFPGRFSGRQFSNSRSEMNVSTLELGDSALYLCASSLSEGDTQYFGPGTRLTVL.

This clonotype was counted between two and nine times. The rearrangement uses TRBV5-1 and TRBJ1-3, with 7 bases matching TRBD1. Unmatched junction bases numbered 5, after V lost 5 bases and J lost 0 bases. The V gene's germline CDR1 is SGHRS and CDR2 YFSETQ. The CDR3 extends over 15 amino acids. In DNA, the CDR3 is TGCGCCAGCAGGGGGGACAGAAGCTCTGGAAACACCATATATTTT. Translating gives CASRGDRSSGNTIYF.